This TCR beta chain was recovered during a study of cytomegalovirus exposure and HLA in healthy donors. Overall study results and limits: Being indistinguishable, some V segments were excluded, TRBV6-2 and TRBV6-3 among them. Among the CMV-associated chains, a few were confirmed in vitro as specific for CMV antigens. Sequencing had likely introduced a cluster of highly shared sequence variants as an artifact.

The CDR3 has 13 residues. Germline CDR1 and CDR2: WSHSY and SAAADI. Trimming stripped 8 bases from V and 4 bases from J, with 14 bases between. With respect to this clone: Antigen: not known.

With 60 Vbeta and 13 Jbeta primers, the PCR was carried out. The method was immunoSEQ multiplex PCR; TCRdb's version includes in-frame clones alone and lacks a portion of them. The sample comprises about 140,000 clones, approximately 70% of which are singletons, and approximately 15% rests with the top ten. The TCR sequence derives from a human donor in good health. The source material was PBMCs. The genes are TRBV10-2 and TRBJ1-2; no clear D gene. The CDR3, as DNA: TGCGCCAGCGGTTTGGAGGTCGGCTATGGCTACACCTTC. Encoded protein: CASGLEVGYGYTF.